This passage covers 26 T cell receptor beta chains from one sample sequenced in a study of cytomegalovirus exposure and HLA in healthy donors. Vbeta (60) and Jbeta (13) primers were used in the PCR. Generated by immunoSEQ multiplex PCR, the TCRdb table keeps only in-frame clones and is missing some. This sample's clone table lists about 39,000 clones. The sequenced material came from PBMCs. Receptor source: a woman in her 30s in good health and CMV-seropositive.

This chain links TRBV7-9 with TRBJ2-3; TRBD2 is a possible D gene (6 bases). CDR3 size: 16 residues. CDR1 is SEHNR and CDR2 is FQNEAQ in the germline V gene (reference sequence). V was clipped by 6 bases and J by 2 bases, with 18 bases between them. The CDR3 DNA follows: TGTGCCAGCAGGGGTACGGGACTCCGAAACACAGATACGCAGTATTTT. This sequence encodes CASRGTGLRNTDTQYF.

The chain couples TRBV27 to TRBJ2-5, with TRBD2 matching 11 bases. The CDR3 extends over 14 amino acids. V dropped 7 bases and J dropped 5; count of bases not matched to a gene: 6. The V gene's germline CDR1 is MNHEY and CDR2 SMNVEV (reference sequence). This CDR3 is CASTTSGGDETQYF. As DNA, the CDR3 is TGTGCCAGCACCACTAGCGGGGGCGACGAGACCCAGTACTTC.

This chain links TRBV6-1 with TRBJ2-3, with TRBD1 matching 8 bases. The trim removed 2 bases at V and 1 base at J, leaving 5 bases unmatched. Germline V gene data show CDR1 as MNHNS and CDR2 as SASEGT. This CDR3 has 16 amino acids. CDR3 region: CASSESMGQGTDTQYF. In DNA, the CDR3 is TGTGCCAGCAGTGAAAGCATGGGACAGGGCACAGATACGCAGTATTTT.

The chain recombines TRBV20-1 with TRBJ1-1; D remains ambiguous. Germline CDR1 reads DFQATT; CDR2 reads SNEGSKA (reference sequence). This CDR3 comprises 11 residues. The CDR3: CGLSWNTEAFF. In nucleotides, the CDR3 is TGCGGACTAAGTTGGAACACTGAAGCTTTCTTT.

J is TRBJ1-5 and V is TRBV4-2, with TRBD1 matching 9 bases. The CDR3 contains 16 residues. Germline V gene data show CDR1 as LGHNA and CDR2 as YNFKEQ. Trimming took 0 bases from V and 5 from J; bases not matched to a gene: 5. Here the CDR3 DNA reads TGTGCCAGCAGCCAAGAATCGACAGGGGGGGATCAGCCCCAGCATTTT. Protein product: CASSQESTGGDQPQHF.

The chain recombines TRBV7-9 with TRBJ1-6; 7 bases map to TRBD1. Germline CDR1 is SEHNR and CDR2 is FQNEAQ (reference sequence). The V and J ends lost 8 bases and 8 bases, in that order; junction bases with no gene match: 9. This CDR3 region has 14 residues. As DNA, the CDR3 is TGTGCCAGCGGTCAGGGGGGCTTGGATTCACCCCTCCACTTT. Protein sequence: CASGQGGLDSPLHF.

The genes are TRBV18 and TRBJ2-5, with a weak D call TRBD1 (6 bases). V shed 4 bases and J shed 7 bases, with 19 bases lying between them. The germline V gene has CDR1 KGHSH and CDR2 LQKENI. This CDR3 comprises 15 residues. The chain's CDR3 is CASSLPGHNLGTQYF. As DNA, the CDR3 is TGTGCCAGCTCACTTCCGGGACATAACTTAGGGACCCAGTACTTC.

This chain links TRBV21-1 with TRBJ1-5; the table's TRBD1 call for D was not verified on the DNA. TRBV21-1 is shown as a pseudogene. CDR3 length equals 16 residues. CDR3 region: CASSKSQYRVLQPQHF. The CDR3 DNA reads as TGTGCCAGCAGCAAATCCCAATACAGGGTATTACAGCCCCAGCATTTT.

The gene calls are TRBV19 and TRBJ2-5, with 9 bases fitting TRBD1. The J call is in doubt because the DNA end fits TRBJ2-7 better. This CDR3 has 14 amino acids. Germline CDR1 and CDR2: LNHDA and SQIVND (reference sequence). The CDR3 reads CASMDSGQGYEQYF. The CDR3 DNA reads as TGTGCCAGTATGGACTCGGGACAGGGCTACGAGCAGTACTTC.

The CDR3 coding sequence is TGTGCCAGCAGTGAACAGGGGGGCAATCAGCCCCAGCATTTT. Amino acid sequence: CASSEQGGNQPQHF. V usage is TRBV6-4 and J usage is TRBJ1-5; 8 nucleotides align to TRBD1. The CDR3 length is 14 residues. Germline-derived CDR1 and CDR2 are MRHNA and SNTAGT. V was pared by 3 bases and J by 2 bases, with 0 bases of the junction left unmatched.

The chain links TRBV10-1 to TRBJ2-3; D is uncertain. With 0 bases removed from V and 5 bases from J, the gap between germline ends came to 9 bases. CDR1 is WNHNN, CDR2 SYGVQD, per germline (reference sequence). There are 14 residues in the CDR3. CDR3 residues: CASSESAPQDTQYF. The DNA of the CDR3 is TGCGCCAGCAGTGAGTCGGCTCCTCAAGATACGCAGTATTTT.

The CDR3 coding sequence is TGTGCCAGCAGTTACTCACGGGGGGGAGGCGAGCAGTACTTC. Encoded protein: CASSYSRGGGEQYF. The chain links TRBV6-5 to TRBJ2-7; TRBD2 aligns across 8 bases. This CDR3 has 14 residues. Per germline, CDR1 MNHEY and CDR2 SVGAGI. V trimming: 0 bases; J trimming: 6 bases; junction bases outside the gene matches: 4.

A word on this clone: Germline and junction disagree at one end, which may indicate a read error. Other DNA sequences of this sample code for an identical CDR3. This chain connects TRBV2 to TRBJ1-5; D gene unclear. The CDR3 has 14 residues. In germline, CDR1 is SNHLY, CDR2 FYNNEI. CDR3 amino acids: CASSDTVSNQPQHF. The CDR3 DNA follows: TGCGCCAGCAGTGACACAGTTAGCAATCAGCCCCAGCATTTT.

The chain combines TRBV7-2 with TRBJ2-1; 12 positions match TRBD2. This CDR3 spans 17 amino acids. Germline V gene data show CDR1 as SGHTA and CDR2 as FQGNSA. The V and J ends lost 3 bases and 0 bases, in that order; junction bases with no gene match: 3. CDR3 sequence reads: CASSFGLAGSSYNEQFF. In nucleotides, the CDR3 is TGTGCCAGCAGCTTTGGACTAGCGGGGAGCTCCTACAATGAGCAGTTCTTC.

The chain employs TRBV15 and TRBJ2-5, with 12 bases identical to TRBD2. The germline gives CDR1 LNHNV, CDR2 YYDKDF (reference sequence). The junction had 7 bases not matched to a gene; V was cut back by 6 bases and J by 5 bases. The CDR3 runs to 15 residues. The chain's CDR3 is CATRLAGGLPETQYF. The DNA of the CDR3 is TGTGCCACCAGACTAGCGGGGGGACTACCGGAGACCCAGTACTTC.

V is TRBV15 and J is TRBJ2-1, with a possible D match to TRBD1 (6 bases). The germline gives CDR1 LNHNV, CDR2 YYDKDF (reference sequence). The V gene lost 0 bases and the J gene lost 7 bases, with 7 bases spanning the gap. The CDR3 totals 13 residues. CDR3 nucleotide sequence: TGTGCCACCAGCAGAGATACAGGGAATGAGCAGTTCTTC. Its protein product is CATSRDTGNEQFF.

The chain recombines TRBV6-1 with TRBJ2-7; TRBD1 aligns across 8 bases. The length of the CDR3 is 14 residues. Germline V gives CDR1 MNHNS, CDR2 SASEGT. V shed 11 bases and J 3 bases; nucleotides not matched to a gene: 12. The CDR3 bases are TGTGCCCTCAAGGACAGGGAAAGGTTCTACGAGCAGTACTTC. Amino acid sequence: CALKDRERFYEQYF.

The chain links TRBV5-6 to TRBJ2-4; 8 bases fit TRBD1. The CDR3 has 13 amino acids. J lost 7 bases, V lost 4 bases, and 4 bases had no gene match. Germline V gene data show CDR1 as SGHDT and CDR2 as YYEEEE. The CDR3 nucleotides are TGTGCCAGCAGCCGGCGGACAGGGAACATTCAGTACTTC. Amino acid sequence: CASSRRTGNIQYF. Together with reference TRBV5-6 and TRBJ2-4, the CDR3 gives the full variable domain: DAGVTQSPTHLIKTRGQQVTLRCSPKSGHDTVSWYQQALGQGPQFIFQYYEEEERQRGNFPDRFSGHQFPNYSSELNVNALLLGDSALYLCASSRRTGNIQYFGAGTRLSVL.

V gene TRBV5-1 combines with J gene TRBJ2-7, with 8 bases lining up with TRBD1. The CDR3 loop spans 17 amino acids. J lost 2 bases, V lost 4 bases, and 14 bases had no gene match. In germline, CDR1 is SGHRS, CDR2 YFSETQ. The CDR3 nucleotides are TGCGCCAGCAGCCTAAGGTCCGGGACAGGACACGCCTACGAGCAGTACTTC. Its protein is CASSLRSGTGHAYEQYF.

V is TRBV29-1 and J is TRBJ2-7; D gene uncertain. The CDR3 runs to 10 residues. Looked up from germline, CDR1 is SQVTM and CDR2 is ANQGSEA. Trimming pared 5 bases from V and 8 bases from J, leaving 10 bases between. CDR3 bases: TGCAGCGTTTATTCAGATAAGCAGTACTTC. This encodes CSVYSDKQYF.

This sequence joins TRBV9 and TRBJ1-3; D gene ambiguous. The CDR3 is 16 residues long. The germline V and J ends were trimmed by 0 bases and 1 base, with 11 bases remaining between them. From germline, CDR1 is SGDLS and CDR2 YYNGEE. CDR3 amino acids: CASSVEGTTSGNTIYF. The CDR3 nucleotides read TGTGCCAGCAGCGTAGAAGGCACTACTTCTGGAAACACCATATATTTT. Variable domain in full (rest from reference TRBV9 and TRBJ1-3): DSGVTQTPKHLITATGQRVTLRCSPRSGDLSVYWYQQSLDQGLQFLIQYYNGEERAKGNILERFSAQQFPDLHSELNLSSLELGDSALYFCASSVEGTTSGNTIYFGEGSWLTVV.

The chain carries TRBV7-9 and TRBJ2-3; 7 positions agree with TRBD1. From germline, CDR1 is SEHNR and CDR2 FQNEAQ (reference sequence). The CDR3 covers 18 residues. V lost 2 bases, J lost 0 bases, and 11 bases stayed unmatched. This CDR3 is CASSLRDRKLTSTDTQYF. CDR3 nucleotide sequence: TGTGCCAGCAGCTTAAGGGACAGAAAGTTAACTAGCACAGATACGCAGTATTTT.

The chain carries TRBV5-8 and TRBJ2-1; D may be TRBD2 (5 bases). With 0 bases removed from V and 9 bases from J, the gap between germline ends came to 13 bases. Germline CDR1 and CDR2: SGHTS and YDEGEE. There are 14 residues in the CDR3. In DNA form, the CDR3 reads TGTGCCAGCAGCTTGGGTCCGGGAATAGGTGAGCAGTTCTTC. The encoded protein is CASSLGPGIGEQFF.

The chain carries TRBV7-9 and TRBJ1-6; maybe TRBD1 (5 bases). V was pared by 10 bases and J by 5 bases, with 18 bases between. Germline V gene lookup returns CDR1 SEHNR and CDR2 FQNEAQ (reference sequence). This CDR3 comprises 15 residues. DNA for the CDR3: TGTGCCATCAGAGAGCAGGGACTCGATAATTCACCCCTCCACTTT. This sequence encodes CAIREQGLDNSPLHF.

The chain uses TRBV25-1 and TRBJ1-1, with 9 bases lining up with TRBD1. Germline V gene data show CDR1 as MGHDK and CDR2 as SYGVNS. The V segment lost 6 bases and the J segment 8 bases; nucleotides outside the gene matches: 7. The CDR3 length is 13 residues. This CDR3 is CASSRTGVTEAFF. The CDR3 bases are TGTGCCAGCAGCCGGACAGGGGTGACCGAAGCTTTCTTT.

This CDR3 reads CASSLVASGGALDEQFF. In DNA, the CDR3 is TGCGCCAGCAGCTTGGTCGCTAGCGGGGGGGCCCTGGATGAGCAGTTCTTC. The rearrangement links TRBV5-1 to TRBJ2-1; TRBD2 matches at 12 bases. CDR1 and CDR2 from the germline V gene are SGHRS and YFSETQ. The CDR3 length is 17 residues. Trimming removed 0 bases from V and 8 bases from J; junction bases left unmatched: 9.